These 17 T cell receptor beta chains share one sample of origin, sequenced in a study of read filtering for tumor transcriptome and immune sequencing. The library was built from around 0.4 ug RNA with molecular barcoded adaptors for alpha/delta and beta/gamma chains. TCRdb reprocessed the reads with MiXCR, giving one entry per CDR3 protein. The table lists 100,000 to 150,000 distinct CDR3 sequences, about 13% of them singletons. The material sequenced was a population of CD138-negative cells sorted from bone marrow. The receptor source for this set is a donor at least 40 years old with multiple myeloma.

At least ten counts were recorded for this clonotype. V usage is TRBV6-5 and J usage is TRBJ2-6, with D hard to call. Per the germline V gene, CDR1 is MNHEY and CDR2 is SVGAGI. Trimming pared 8 bases from V and 0 bases from J, leaving 17 bases between. This CDR3 contains 17 residues. The CDR3 DNA reads TGTGCCAGCTCATACGAGGCGGCAGTCTCTGGGGCCAACGTCCTGACTTTC. Residues: CASSYEAAVSGANVLTF.

CDR3 coding DNA: TGCAGTGCTAGAGATGGGACTAGGGCCAAAGAGACCCAGTACTTC. It specifies CSARDGTRAKETQYF. The genes are TRBV20-1 and TRBJ2-5, with TRBD2 identical over 8 bases. CDR1 and CDR2 from the germline V gene are DFQATT and SNEGSKA (reference sequence). CDR3 length equals 15 residues. The junction had 6 bases not matched to a gene; V was cut back by 0 bases and J by 3 bases.

In its sample, this clonotype was seen a few times. This may stem from a read error, because a much larger clone lies one nucleotide away. For the CDR3, the DNA is TGTGCCAGCAGGGGGAACACTGAAGCTTTCTTT. Translated: CASRGNTEAFF. The chain couples TRBV2 to TRBJ1-1; the D is unclear. The CDR3 runs 11 residues. V lost 6 bases and J lost 1, with 3 bases in between. Germline V gene sequence: CDR1 SNHLY, CDR2 FYNNEI.

This clonotype has at least ten counts. The chain links TRBV7-9 to TRBJ1-2; weak D call: TRBD1 (6 bases). The ends were cut back, 3 bases at V and 1 base at J, with 12 bases in the middle. The CDR3 extends over 15 amino acids. The germline gives CDR1 SEHNR, CDR2 FQNEAQ (reference sequence). DNA for the CDR3: TGTGCCAGCAGCTTGCCCGGACAGAGTAACTATGGCTACACCTTC. Translating gives CASSLPGQSNYGYTF.

Notes on this clonotype: An end of the junction does not agree with germline; a read error may underlie this. This chain connects TRBV7-9 to TRBJ2-3; TRBD2 matches at 10 bases. This CDR3 contains 16 residues. Germline V lookup: CDR1 SEHNR, CDR2 FQNEAQ (reference sequence). CDR3 sequence: CASSPRTSGITDTRYF. DNA of the CDR3: TGTGCCAGCAGCCCGAGGACTAGCGGAATCACAGATACGCGGTATTTT.

This clonotype was detected many times. The gene calls are TRBV4-2 and TRBJ2-1; D might be TRBD2 (5 bases). Germline values: CDR1 LGHNA, CDR2 YNFKEQ. The length of the CDR3 is 16 residues. The ends were cut back, 1 base at V and 5 bases at J, with 15 bases in the middle. CDR3 sequence: CASSQGPASRDNEQFF. In DNA, the CDR3 is TGTGCCAGCAGCCAAGGCCCAGCTAGCCGCGACAATGAGCAGTTCTTC.

J is TRBJ2-1 and V is TRBV3-1; 10 bases map to TRBD2. The CDR3 totals 16 residues. V shed 5 bases, J shed 9 bases, and the junction held 13 bases outside the gene matches. Germline V gene data show CDR1 as LGHDT and CDR2 as YNNKEL (reference sequence). The CDR3 reads CASSSSSGRAEGEQFF. The CDR3 DNA reads TGTGCCAGCAGCAGTAGCAGCGGGAGGGCCGAAGGTGAGCAGTTCTTC.

This clonotype was seen ten or more times. The V and J genes are TRBV7-3 and TRBJ2-1; 8 bases match TRBD1. The germline V gene encodes CDR1 SGHTA and CDR2 FQGTGA. This CDR3 is built from 15 residues. Unmatched junction bases numbered 5, after V lost 4 bases and J lost 3 bases. The DNA of the CDR3 is TGTGCCAGCAGCTCGTCCGGGACAGGCTACAATGAGCAGTTCTTC. This sequence encodes CASSSSGTGYNEQFF.

This clonotype was picked up many times. The chain combines TRBV5-1 with TRBJ1-1, with TRBD1 matching 7 bases. With 7 bases clipped from V and 3 bases from J, the junction kept 12 bases outside the gene matches. This CDR3 region has 15 residues. Germline V gene data show CDR1 as SGHRS and CDR2 as YFSETQ. CDR3: CASQRGRSSDTEAFF. For the CDR3, the DNA is TGCGCCAGCCAAAGGGGGCGGAGTTCGGACACTGAAGCTTTCTTT.

Worth noting for this clonotype: This may be a read error, as it is one base from a much larger clone. This chain connects TRBV5-1 to TRBJ2-5; TRBD2 is a possible D gene (5 bases). Per the germline V gene, CDR1 is SGHRS and CDR2 is YFSETQ. Deletions cut 4 bases from V and 3 bases from J, with 13 bases between. This CDR3 comprises 14 residues. The CDR3 loop reads CASSGLGEEETQYF. In DNA form, the CDR3 reads TGCGCCAGCAGCGGACTCGGGGAAGAAGAGACCCAGTACTTC. Based on the CDR3 plus reference TRBV5-1 and TRBJ2-5, the full variable domain is KAGVTQTPRYLIKTRGQQVTLSCSPISGHRSVSWYQQTPGQGLQFLFEYFSETQRNKGNFPGRFSGRQFSNSRSEMNVSTLELGDSALYLCASSGLGEEETQYFGPGTRLLVL.

Concerning this clonotype itself: A read error is possible here, since a much larger clone lies one base away. The chain employs TRBV20-1 and TRBJ1-2, with a tentative D call TRBD1 (6 bases). This CDR3 contains 13 residues. The germline V gene encodes CDR1 DFQATT and CDR2 SNEGSKA (reference sequence). The CDR3 DNA is TGCAGTGCTAGAAACCCAGGGGCGTATGGCAACACCTTC. It translates to CSARNPGAYGNTF.

This clonotype was counted many times. J is TRBJ2-1 and V is TRBV12-5, with D possibly matching TRBD1 (6 bases). The CDR3 sequence is 18 residues long. Germline V gene lookup returns CDR1 LGHNT and CDR2 FRNRAP. V lost 2 bases and J 0 bases, leaving 17 bases between the germline ends. CDR3 DNA: TGTGCTAGTGGTTTGTCAGCGACAGGTAATCGCTCCTACAATGAGCAGTTCTTC. It is translated as CASGLSATGNRSYNEQFF.

This clonotype was counted at least ten times. The chain combines TRBV7-9 with TRBJ1-1; unclear D gene. V dropped 6 bases and J dropped 7 bases, with 9 bases sitting between them. Germline assignment: CDR1 SEHNR and CDR2 FQNEAQ (reference sequence). The length of the CDR3 is 11 residues. CDR3 loop: CASRASDEAFF. The CDR3 DNA is TGTGCCAGCAGGGCGAGTGATGAAGCTTTCTTT.

This clonotype was found a few times. The junction and the germline gene differ at one end; a read error may be behind it. The chain uses TRBV11-2 and TRBJ1-1; D is perhaps TRBD1 (6 bases). There are 13 residues in the CDR3. Looked up from germline, CDR1 is SGHAT and CDR2 is FQNNGV. CDR3 region: CASSIRRDTEAFF. The CDR3 nucleotides read TGTGCCAGCAGCATACGTAGGGACACTGAAGCCTTCTTT. The complete variable domain, with remaining parts taken from reference TRBV11-2 and TRBJ1-1, reads EAGVAQSPRYKIIEKRQSVAFWCNPISGHATLYWYQQILGQGPKLLIQFQNNGVVDDSQLPKDRFSAERLKGVDSTLKIQPAKLEDSAVYLCASSIRRDTEAFFGQGTRLTVV.

This clonotype was detected many times. This rearrangement joins TRBV11-2 to TRBJ2-5; D may be TRBD2 (6 bases). CDR1 SGHAT and CDR2 FQNNGV come from the germline V gene. CDR3 length: 14 amino acids. V dropped 0 bases and J dropped 9 bases, with 14 bases sitting between them. The CDR3 DNA follows: TGTGCCAGCAGCTTAGATCAGGGCCGCGGGGCCCAGTACTTC. It translates to CASSLDQGRGAQYF. Drawing the rest from reference TRBV11-2 and TRBJ2-5, the complete variable domain is EAGVAQSPRYKIIEKRQSVAFWCNPISGHATLYWYQQILGQGPKLLIQFQNNGVVDDSQLPKDRFSAERLKGVDSTLKIQPAKLEDSAVYLCASSLDQGRGAQYFGPGTRLLVL.

This clonotype occurred many times. V is TRBV7-2 and J is TRBJ2-3, with TRBD2 matching over 10 bases. This CDR3 region has 16 residues. The V gene's germline CDR1 is SGHTA and CDR2 FQGNSA. The V and J ends lost 6 bases and 4 bases, in that order; junction bases with no gene match: 10. CDR3 sequence (DNA): TGTGCCAGCAGTTTCGGACTAGCGGAGTTTTCAGATACGCAGTATTTT. It is translated as CASSFGLAEFSDTQYF.

This clonotype has a count of ten or more. The junction differs from germline at one of its ends, possibly a read error. The chain uses TRBV5-1 and TRBJ2-1; 9 nucleotides line up with TRBD2. Germline V lookup: CDR1 SGHRS, CDR2 YFSETQ. This CDR3 has 16 amino acids. CDR3 in DNA: TGCGCCAGCAGCTTGGGTTCCCTAGCGGGAAACAATGAGCAGTCCTTC. Its translation: CASSLGSLAGNNEQSF.